Shown below are 10 T cell receptor beta chains from a single sample sequenced in a study of chemoradiotherapy in HPV16-positive cancers. Repertoires were generated with immunoSEQ multiplex PCR, while TCRdb's copy carries only in-frame clones and drops some. This table has about 8,900 clones, around 90% appearing once. Specimen: blood, collected from a patient who underwent chemoradiotherapy. The receptors originated from a human donor with HPV-associated anogenital cancer.

The sample holds one count of this clone. J is TRBJ2-2 and V is TRBV11-3, with TRBD2 matching 8 bases. The trim removed 5 bases at V and 5 bases at J, leaving 7 bases unmatched. The CDR3 is made up of 15 amino acids. Germline CDR1 and CDR2: SGHNT and YENEEA. Here the CDR3 DNA reads TGTGCCAGCAGCCCCCCTGGCGGGGGGACCGGGGAGCTGTTTTTT. Translation: CASSPPGGGTGELFF.

This chain connects TRBV6-6 to TRBJ1-1; TRBD1 might be the D (5 bases). V lost 8 bases to trimming and J lost 6 bases, with 22 bases between them. The CDR3 is 15 residues long. CDR1 MNHNY and CDR2 SVGAGI come from the germline V gene (reference sequence). The CDR3 loop reads CASPPGQYGDPEAFF. CDR3 coding DNA: TGTGCCAGCCCTCCAGGACAATACGGCGACCCTGAAGCTTTCTTT.

The V call is TRBV6-1, the J call TRBJ1-1, with 7 bases identical to TRBD1. CDR3 length: 13 amino acids. Germline values: CDR1 MNHNS, CDR2 SASEGT. Trimming at V came to 6 bases and at J to 6 bases, leaving 7 bases not matched to a gene. This chain's CDR3 is CASRTGTASEAFF. In nucleotides, the CDR3 is TGTGCCAGCAGGACCGGGACAGCTTCTGAAGCTTTCTTT.

This clone has just a few counts. The genes are TRBV5-1 and TRBJ2-2, with D perhaps given as TRBD1 or TRBD2 (5 bases each). Per the germline V gene, CDR1 is SGHRS and CDR2 is YFSETQ. The CDR3 loop spans 14 amino acids. V was trimmed by 0 bases and J by 7 bases, leaving 10 bases between them. CDR3 protein: CASSLVGEIGELFF. Here the CDR3 DNA reads TGCGCCAGCAGCTTGGTGGGGGAAATCGGGGAGCTGTTTTTT.

The rearrangement joins TRBV11-2 to TRBJ2-7, with D maybe TRBD1 (5 bases). Germline-derived CDR1 and CDR2 are SGHAT and FQNNGV. This CDR3 spans 16 amino acids. V lost 1 base to trimming and J lost 3 bases, with 16 bases between them. The CDR3: CASSLVVGHRDYEQYF. The CDR3 DNA is TGTGCCAGCAGCTTAGTTGTTGGACACCGAGACTACGAGCAGTACTTC.

This clone was observed a few times. The chain uses TRBV7-9 and TRBJ2-1, with D uncertain. CDR1 and CDR2 (germline): SEHNR, FQNEAQ (reference sequence). This CDR3 is built from 14 residues. Trimming took off 2 bases at V and 10 bases at J, with 15 bases between the two ends. CDR3 nucleotides: TGTGCCAGCAGCTTAACACGCGACGCACTCGAGCAGTTCTTC. Its protein product is CASSLTRDALEQFF.

This clone was seen just once. The chain has TRBV5-4 and TRBJ1-1, with TRBD1 as a possible D gene (5 bases). This CDR3 is built from 14 residues. The ends were cut back, 4 bases at V and 1 base at J, with 11 bases in the middle. Germline CDR1 is SGHNT and CDR2 is YYREEE (reference sequence). The CDR3 spells CASSKTTANTEAFF. In DNA form, the CDR3 reads TGTGCCAGCAGCAAGACGACAGCGAACACTGAAGCTTTCTTT.

The gene calls are TRBV10-1 and TRBJ1-1; D gene ambiguous. Germline lookup yields CDR1 WNHNN and CDR2 SYGVQD (reference sequence). The CDR3 spans 15 residues. The V gene lost 7 bases and the J gene lost 2 bases, with 17 bases spanning the gap. As DNA, the CDR3 is TGCGCCAGCATCACCTCGCTCGGGGATAACACTGAAGCTTTCTTT. Translated: CASITSLGDNTEAFF.

The rearrangement links TRBV10-1 to TRBJ1-2, with D perhaps matching TRBD1 (5 bases). The germline CDR1 and CDR2 sequences are WNHNN and SYGVQD (reference sequence). The CDR3 consists of 13 residues. The V and J ends lost 5 bases and 2 bases respectively, with 9 bases between them. The CDR3 is CASSKQANYGYTF. The CDR3 nucleotides read TGCGCCAGCAGTAAACAGGCGAACTATGGCTACACCTTC.

The rearrangement joins TRBV2 to TRBJ2-5, with 9 bases identical to TRBD2. The germline gives CDR1 SNHLY, CDR2 FYNNEI. The CDR3 has 13 residues. Germline trimming cut 8 bases from V and 5 bases from J; bases unmatched to any gene: 6. CDR3 bases: TGTGCCAGCTTAGCGGGGGAGGGGGAGACCCAGTACTTC. It encodes CASLAGEGETQYF.